Presented here are 19 T cell receptor beta chains from one specimen sequenced in a study of CD8+CD57+ T cells in acquired aplastic anemia. For sequencing, patients were chosen who had shown expansion of CD8+CD57+ cells by flow cytometry. Genomic DNA provided the template from which TCR beta VDJ and CDR3 profiles were obtained. TCRdb called the reads again in MiXCR, with one record for every CDR3 protein. Of approximately 470,000 distinct CDR3 sequences in the sample, more than 25% were seen once. The source material was sorted CD4+, CD8+, or CD8+CD57+ T cells (not recorded which) from PBMCs. These receptors were obtained from a human donor with aplastic anemia.

This clonotype was counted ten times or more. This sequence joins TRBV2 and TRBJ2-2; D is possibly TRBD2 (6 bases). Trimming removed 10 bases from V and 6 bases from J, with 15 bases in between. CDR1 SNHLY and CDR2 FYNNEI come from the germline V gene. The length of the CDR3 is 13 residues. CDR3 protein: CANAFRGSGELFF. The CDR3, as DNA: TGTGCCAACGCCTTTCGGGGGTCCGGGGAGCTGTTTTTT. The whole variable domain, remainder taken from reference TRBV2 and TRBJ2-2, is EPEVTQTPSHQVTQMGQEVILRCVPISNHLYFYWYRQILGQKVEFLVSFYNNEISEKSEIFDDQFSVERPDGSNFTLKIRSTKLEDSAMYFCANAFRGSGELFFGEGSRLTVL.

The chain recombines TRBV24-1 with TRBJ1-6; D is ambiguous. V was trimmed by 5 bases and J by 7 bases, leaving 8 bases between them. The germline V gene encodes CDR1 KGHDR and CDR2 SFDVKD. The length of the CDR3 is 13 residues. The CDR3 is CATSARPNSPLHF. As DNA, the CDR3 is TGTGCCACCAGTGCTAGACCAAATTCACCCCTCCACTTT.

Remarks on this clonotype: A read error may explain this, as a much larger clone is one base away. The chain carries TRBV20-1 and TRBJ1-6, with 9 nucleotides matching TRBD1. CDR1 DFQATT and CDR2 SNEGSKA come from the germline V gene (reference sequence). The CDR3 has 14 residues. The trim removed 7 bases at V and 5 bases at J, leaving 6 bases unmatched. CDR3 in amino acids: CSVRGQGDNSPLHF. The CDR3 DNA reads TGCAGTGTTAGGGGACAGGGAGATAATTCACCCCTCCACTTT.

This clonotype was observed many times. This chain links TRBV20-1 with TRBJ1-5, with TRBD1 matching over 7 bases. J gave up 5 bases and V 1 base, and 5 bases lay outside the gene matches. Germline V gene sequence: CDR1 DFQATT, CDR2 SNEGSKA (reference sequence). The CDR3 has 14 amino acids. The CDR3 reads CSARGGQEDQPQHF. In nucleotides, the CDR3 is TGCAGTGCTAGAGGTGGACAGGAGGATCAGCCCCAGCATTTT.

The V and J genes are TRBV2 and TRBJ1-5, with 7 bases aligning to TRBD1. The CDR3 has 13 residues. Germline assignment: CDR1 SNHLY and CDR2 FYNNEI. Germline trimming cut 10 bases from V and 2 bases from J; bases unmatched to any gene: 5. The CDR3: CATEGQGNQPQHF. CDR3 DNA sequence: TGTGCCACCGAAGGACAGGGCAATCAGCCCCAGCATTTT.

This clonotype has a count of ten or more. This chain connects TRBV20-1 to TRBJ2-7, with 11 bases that match TRBD2. Germline CDR1 DFQATT, CDR2 SNEGSKA (reference sequence). CDR3 length equals 15 residues. Unmatched junction bases numbered 4, after V lost 3 bases and J lost 0 bases. CDR3 nucleotides: TGCAGTGCTAGTGGGACTAGCGGCAGCTCCTACGAGCAGTACTTC. This sequence encodes CSASGTSGSSYEQYF.

The table lists this clonotype with many counts. The chain employs TRBV20-1 and TRBJ2-5; 9 nucleotides align to TRBD2. Germline values: CDR1 DFQATT, CDR2 SNEGSKA (reference sequence). V was clipped by 3 bases and J by 5 bases; unmatched bases: 7. There are 14 residues in the CDR3. The CDR3 loop reads CSASGGGAYETQYF. In DNA form, the CDR3 reads TGCAGTGCTAGTGGCGGGGGGGCCTATGAGACCCAGTACTTC.

As to this clonotype: At one of its ends the junction is not consistent with the germline gene, which may arise from a read error. This chain links TRBV7-3 with TRBJ2-2, with 7 bases identical to TRBD1. The CDR3 totals 15 residues. CDR1 is SGHTA and CDR2 is FQGTGA in the germline V gene. The CDR3 DNA sequence: TGTGCCAGCAGCTCCAGGGACAGTAACACCGGGGAGCTGTCTTTT. Protein product: CASSSRDSNTGELSF.

This clonotype was recorded many times. The J gene is TRBJ1-5, the V gene TRBV20-1; D call uncertain. CDR3 length equals 13 residues. Trimming took off 3 bases at V and 3 bases at J, with 9 bases between the two ends. The germline gives CDR1 DFQATT, CDR2 SNEGSKA (reference sequence). In DNA, the CDR3 is TGCAGTGCTAGGTCCGGGATCAATCAGCCCCAGCATTTT. Translation: CSARSGINQPQHF.

This chain joins TRBV2 and TRBJ2-3; D could derive from TRBD1 or TRBD2 (5 bases each). This CDR3 has 14 residues. Per the germline V gene, CDR1 is SNHLY and CDR2 is FYNNEI. Trimming pared 11 bases from V and 1 base from J, leaving 16 bases between. The CDR3 nucleotides are TGTGCCGGCCAAAGGGGCGGGCGCACAGATACGCAGTATTTT. This sequence encodes CAGQRGGRTDTQYF.

This clonotype appeared once. As DNA, the CDR3 is TGTGCCAGCAGCTACAGGAAGGCTGAAGCTTTCTTT. It encodes CASSYRKAEAFF. The chain joins TRBV7-9 to TRBJ1-1; D may be TRBD1 (5 bases). CDR1 is SEHNR, CDR2 FQNEAQ, per germline (reference sequence). The CDR3 consists of 12 residues. Trimming took off 4 bases at V and 6 bases at J, with 9 bases between the two ends.

V usage is TRBV6-1 and J usage is TRBJ1-5; 8 bases are a match to TRBD1. The CDR3 sequence is 14 residues long. CDR1 is MNHNS and CDR2 is SASEGT in the germline V gene. V dropped 8 bases and J dropped 3; count of bases not matched to a gene: 6. This CDR3 reads CASAGQGNNQPQHF. CDR3 coding DNA: TGTGCCAGCGCCGGACAGGGAAACAATCAGCCCCAGCATTTT.

This clonotype was seen repeatedly, ten times or more. The chain carries TRBV5-1 and TRBJ2-7; D is ambiguous. V was cut by 1 base and J by 2 bases, with 16 bases left in between. The germline V gene has CDR1 SGHRS and CDR2 YFSETQ. The length of the CDR3 is 16 residues. For the CDR3, the DNA is TGCGCCAGCAGCTTGCACTCCAGACCCGTGACCTACGAGCAGTACTTC. Protein product: CASSLHSRPVTYEQYF. Together with reference TRBV5-1 and TRBJ2-7, the CDR3 gives the full variable domain: KAGVTQTPRYLIKTRGQQVTLSCSPISGHRSVSWYQQTPGQGLQFLFEYFSETQRNKGNFPGRFSGRQFSNSRSEMNVSTLELGDSALYLCASSLHSRPVTYEQYFGPGTRLTVT.

This clonotype was counted between two and nine times. The chain joins TRBV2 to TRBJ2-7, with D tentatively TRBD2 (5 bases). The germline V gene has CDR1 SNHLY and CDR2 FYNNEI. CDR3 size: 15 residues. The V gene lost 5 bases and the J gene lost 2 bases, with 16 bases spanning the gap. The CDR3 DNA sequence: TGTGCCAGCAGTTTTGGACTCCCAGGCACCTACGAGCAGTACTTC. This encodes CASSFGLPGTYEQYF. Full variable domain (remainder filled in from reference TRBV2 and TRBJ2-7): EPEVTQTPSHQVTQMGQEVILRCVPISNHLYFYWYRQILGQKVEFLVSFYNNEISEKSEIFDDQFSVERPDGSNFTLKIRSTKLEDSAMYFCASSFGLPGTYEQYFGPGTRLTVT.

This clonotype was counted ten times or more. The J gene is TRBJ2-7, the V gene TRBV7-6, with D uncertain. The length of the CDR3 is 14 residues. V was pared by 5 bases and J by 3 bases, with 14 bases between. Germline assignment: CDR1 SGHVS and CDR2 FNYEAQ. CDR3 loop: CASSQTTGFYEQYF. The CDR3 DNA sequence: TGTGCCAGCAGCCAAACGACGGGCTTCTACGAGCAGTACTTC.

This sequence joins TRBV20-1 and TRBJ2-1; 9 positions agree with TRBD2. Trimming removed 2 bases from V and 6 bases from J; junction bases left unmatched: 8. The CDR3 length is 15 residues. The germline gives CDR1 DFQATT, CDR2 SNEGSKA (reference sequence). The CDR3 region has the DNA TGCAGTGCTAGATCCGGGACTAGCTTATTCAATGAGCAGTTCTTC. Its protein product is CSARSGTSLFNEQFF.

V is TRBV2 and J is TRBJ1-1; 11 bases align to TRBD1. J gave up 2 bases and V 7 bases, and 9 bases lay outside the gene matches. Germline CDR1 is SNHLY and CDR2 is FYNNEI. The CDR3 has 16 residues. The CDR3 bases are TGTGCCAGCACCGAAGGGGACAGGGGGGTCAACACTGAAGCTTTCTTT. Translated, it gives CASTEGDRGVNTEAFF.

This clonotype appeared a single time. The J gene is TRBJ1-2, the V gene TRBV7-2; D is perhaps TRBD1 (5 bases). This CDR3 has 13 amino acids. Trimming removed 7 bases at V and 4 bases at J, with 13 bases between. Germline loops: CDR1 SGHTA, CDR2 FQGNSA. CDR3 DNA: TGTGCCAGCAACCAGGGTTCGGGCTATGGCTACACCTTC. Translation gives CASNQGSGYGYTF.

This clonotype was detected once. The junction differs from germline at one of its ends, possibly a read error. The gene calls are TRBV24-1 and TRBJ2-5; D is uncertain. The CDR3 is 13 residues long. From germline, CDR1 is KGHDR and CDR2 SFDVKD. In nucleotides, the CDR3 is TGTGCCAGCAGTGATCGCCTACGGGAGACCCAGTACTTC. Protein: CASSDRLRETQYF.